What follows are 32 T cell receptor beta chains derived from one specimen sequenced in a study of blood T cell repertoires in COVID-19. The assay was immunoSEQ multiplex PCR, and TCRdb's table has in-frame clones only and misses some. The data show nearly 200,000 clones, around 81% seen once. The sequenced sample consisted of PBMCs or T cells enriched from blood (not recorded which). The source is a man aged 35-49 years who had recovered from COVID-19.

This rearrangement joins TRBV20-1 to TRBJ1-3, with unresolved D. Germline V lookup: CDR1 DFQATT, CDR2 SNEGSKA (reference sequence). The V end was cut by 3 bases, the J end by 0 bases, with 12 bases between. This CDR3 has 15 residues. The CDR3: CSASSGTSSGNTIYF. The CDR3 DNA follows: TGCAGTGCTAGTAGCGGAACGAGCTCTGGAAACACCATATATTTT.

The genes are TRBV27 and TRBJ2-1, with 8 bases lining up with TRBD1. Trimming cost V 6 bases and J 2 bases; bases outside gene matches: 9. This CDR3 is built from 16 residues. Germline loops: CDR1 MNHEY, CDR2 SMNVEV (reference sequence). The DNA of the CDR3 is TGTGCCAGCAGACGGACAGGGAGTAACCCCTACAATGAGCAGTTCTTC. Translated, it gives CASRRTGSNPYNEQFF.

This clone was seen ten or more times. J is TRBJ1-3 and V is TRBV4-1; D remains ambiguous. The CDR3 has 17 amino acids. V dropped 0 bases and J dropped 0 bases, with 12 bases sitting between them. Germline V lookup: CDR1 MGHRA, CDR2 YSYEKL. The DNA of the CDR3 is TGCGCCAGCAGCCAAGATTGGGAGACTCCCTCTGGAAACACCATATATTTT. It specifies CASSQDWETPSGNTIYF.

This chain uses TRBV6-5 with TRBJ2-2; D call uncertain. Trimming stripped 7 bases from V and 1 base from J, with 7 bases between. Germline loops: CDR1 MNHEY, CDR2 SVGAGI. There are 13 residues in the CDR3. In DNA form, the CDR3 reads TGTGCCAGCAACGCAGTGAACACCGGGGAGCTGTTTTTT. Protein sequence: CASNAVNTGELFF.

The chain combines TRBV19 with TRBJ1-1, with 9 bases aligning to TRBD1. Germline V gene lookup returns CDR1 LNHDA and CDR2 SQIVND (reference sequence). V shed 3 bases and J 5 bases; nucleotides not matched to a gene: 7. This CDR3 region has 15 residues. The CDR3 here is CASSILTGGGTEAFF. CDR3 nucleotide sequence: TGTGCCAGTAGTATCCTGACAGGGGGTGGGACTGAAGCTTTCTTT.

The chain recombines TRBV4-1 with TRBJ1-4; maybe TRBD1 (6 bases). Trimming left V 4 bases short and J 11 bases short, with 17 bases between. CDR1 is MGHRA, CDR2 YSYEKL, per germline. The CDR3 sequence is 14 residues long. As DNA, the CDR3 is TGCGCCAGCAGCCTAGGTCCTCATCAGGGGAAACTGTTTTTT. Amino acid sequence: CASSLGPHQGKLFF.

This clone was detected a few times. The chain couples TRBV10-3 to TRBJ1-1, with TRBD1 identical over 7 bases. Germline CDR1 reads ENHRY; CDR2 reads SYGVKD. The trim removed 6 bases at V and 1 base at J, leaving 2 bases unmatched. The CDR3 has 13 amino acids. CDR3 in amino acids: CAIRRTGNTEAFF. In DNA, the CDR3 is TGTGCCATCAGACGGACAGGGAACACTGAAGCTTTCTTT.

The chain recombines TRBV7-2 with TRBJ1-5; D is unclear. Per the germline V gene, CDR1 is SGHTA and CDR2 is FQGNSA. The CDR3 is 13 amino acids. With 3 bases removed from V and 4 bases from J, the gap between germline ends came to 7 bases. This chain's CDR3 is CASSLTTNQPQHF. DNA for the CDR3: TGTGCCAGCAGCTTGACTACGAATCAGCCCCAGCATTTT.

V gene TRBV5-1 combines with J gene TRBJ2-2, with D uncertain. V lost 6 bases, J lost 0 bases, and 6 bases lay in between. This CDR3 spans 13 amino acids. Germline CDR1 reads SGHRS; CDR2 reads YFSETQ. The CDR3 spells CASKQTNTGELFF. The CDR3 nucleotides are TGCGCCAGCAAACAGACGAACACCGGGGAGCTGTTTTTT.

This clone was observed once. The rearrangement links TRBV6-1 to TRBJ2-4, with D perhaps TRBD1 (6 bases). With 4 bases removed from V and 0 bases from J, the gap between germline ends came to 13 bases. CDR1 is MNHNS and CDR2 is SASEGT in the germline V gene. CDR3 length: 16 residues. CDR3 DNA sequence: TGTGCCAGCAGTGTCGACAGGATTCTAGCCAAAAACATTCAGTACTTC. This sequence encodes CASSVDRILAKNIQYF.

This rearrangement joins TRBV16 to TRBJ2-7; 7 bases align to TRBD1. The CDR3 runs 14 residues. V trimming: 4 bases; J trimming: 3 bases; junction bases outside the gene matches: 6. Germline CDR1 reads KGHSY; CDR2 reads FQNENV. The CDR3 loop is CASSRNRGLYEQYF. Written as DNA, the CDR3 is TGTGCCAGCAGCCGTAACAGGGGTCTCTACGAGCAGTACTTC.

The chain couples TRBV11-2 to TRBJ1-3, with 7 bases fitting TRBD1. The CDR3 consists of 19 residues. Germline lookup yields CDR1 SGHAT and CDR2 FQNNGV. J was trimmed by 3 bases and V by 6 bases; bases with no gene match: 20. The CDR3: CASRTLIGRQGAGGNTIYF. CDR3 DNA: TGTGCCAGCAGAACACTGATCGGGAGACAGGGCGCGGGTGGAAACACCATATATTTT.

This chain uses TRBV5-4 with TRBJ2-1; possible D gene TRBD2, 7 bases. V gave up 5 bases and J gave up 0 bases, with 18 bases separating them. The CDR3 has 17 residues. Germline values: CDR1 SGHNT, CDR2 YYREEE (reference sequence). The CDR3 region has the DNA TGTGCCAGCAGTCAAGGGGGGAGGGGGAGCTCCTACAATGAGCAGTTCTTC. Its protein is CASSQGGRGSSYNEQFF.

The chain uses TRBV15 and TRBJ1-5; TRBD1 aligns across 9 bases. Per the germline V gene, CDR1 is LNHNV and CDR2 is YYDKDF (reference sequence). The CDR3 has 15 residues. The ends lost 2 bases at V and 4 bases at J; junction bases unmatched: 3. The chain's CDR3 is CATSRLGQGNQPQHF. As DNA, the CDR3 is TGTGCCACCAGCAGACTAGGACAGGGGAATCAGCCCCAGCATTTT.

The chain couples TRBV6-1 to TRBJ1-5; 7 bases fit TRBD1. CDR3 length: 16 residues. The germline gives CDR1 MNHNS, CDR2 SASEGT. With V trimmed by 0 bases and J by 7 bases, 9 bases remained unmatched. CDR3 in amino acids: CASSEAVGQRLQPQHF. The CDR3 nucleotides are TGTGCCAGCAGTGAAGCGGTGGGACAGAGACTCCAGCCCCAGCATTTT.

The rearrangement joins TRBV27 to TRBJ1-4, with 7 bases lining up with TRBD1. The length of the CDR3 is 16 residues. V trimming: 6 bases; J trimming: 0 bases; junction bases outside the gene matches: 7. The germline V gene has CDR1 MNHEY and CDR2 SMNVEV (reference sequence). CDR3 residues: CASRRQGIATNEKLFF. The CDR3 bases are TGTGCCAGCAGACGACAGGGAATCGCAACTAATGAAAAACTGTTTTTT.

CDR3 nucleotide sequence: TGTGCCAGCAGCCTCCGGACAGACGGGGGCTACACCTTC. Translation: CASSLRTDGGYTF. The rearrangement uses TRBV7-9 and TRBJ1-2, with D perhaps TRBD1 (6 bases). The V and J ends lost 5 bases and 8 bases respectively, with 15 bases between them. The germline V gene has CDR1 SEHNR and CDR2 FQNEAQ (reference sequence). CDR3 length: 13 amino acids. Full variable domain (rest looked up from reference TRBV7-9 and TRBJ1-2): DTGVSQNPRHKITKRGQNVTFRCDPISEHNRLYWYRQTLGQGPEFLTYFQNEAQLEKSRLLSDRFSAERPKGSFSTLEIQRTEQGDSAMYLCASSLRTDGGYTFGSGTRLTVV.

The V and J genes are TRBV9 and TRBJ1-4; D gene unclear. Germline CDR1 SGDLS, CDR2 YYNGEE. Trimming removed 1 base at V and 6 bases at J, with 13 bases between. The CDR3 is made up of 15 amino acids. This CDR3 reads CASSVYGEEYEKLFF. In DNA, the CDR3 is TGTGCCAGCAGCGTATACGGTGAAGAGTATGAAAAACTGTTTTTT.

V is TRBV5-1 and J is TRBJ2-1, with TRBD2 identical over 9 bases. Germline V gene data show CDR1 as SGHRS and CDR2 as YFSETQ. The CDR3 loop spans 15 amino acids. Trimming cost V 0 bases and J 4 bases; bases outside gene matches: 2. The CDR3 bases are TGCGCCAGCAGCTTGGAAGCGGGGGGATACAATGAGCAGTTCTTC. Its translation is CASSLEAGGYNEQFF.

This clone was observed a handful of times. This chain connects TRBV6-2 or TRBV6-3 to TRBJ2-3; 10 bases map to TRBD2. J lost 4 bases, V lost 5 bases, and 3 bases had no gene match. The CDR3 runs 14 residues. The germline V gene has CDR1 MNHEY and CDR2 SVGEGT. The CDR3, as DNA: TGTGCCAGCAGTAGCGGGGGGGCCCCAGATACGCAGTATTTT. It encodes CASSSGGAPDTQYF.

The rearrangement joins TRBV12-3 or TRBV12-4 to TRBJ1-1; tentative D call: TRBD1 (6 bases). Trimming cost V 8 bases and J 8 bases, with 18 bases left between them. The CDR3 spans 13 residues. CDR3 region: CASRIQGDIEAFF. The CDR3 coding sequence is TGTGCCAGCCGAATACAAGGGGACATAGAAGCTTTCTTT.

The chain employs TRBV6-5 and TRBJ1-1; D remains ambiguous. Germline CDR1 and CDR2: MNHEY and SVGAGI. Trimming removed 2 bases at V and 4 bases at J, with 14 bases between. The CDR3 is 15 amino acids. As DNA, the CDR3 is TGTGCCAGCAGTTACGGATTAGCATGGCCCACTGAAGCTTTCTTT. Encoded protein: CASSYGLAWPTEAFF.

This clone has only a few counts. J is TRBJ1-5 and V is TRBV3-1 (or the pseudogene TRBV3-2); the match to TRBD1 covers 9 bases. Germline CDR1 is LGHDT and CDR2 is YNNKEL (reference sequence). J gave up 7 bases and V 0 bases, and 7 bases lay outside the gene matches. There are 16 residues in the CDR3. DNA of the CDR3: TGTGCCAGCAGCCAAGATGGAGGGACAGGGAGACAGCCCCAGCATTTT. This gives the protein CASSQDGGTGRQPQHF.

The rearrangement joins TRBV2 to TRBJ2-3; 16 bases agree with TRBD2. The CDR3 consists of 20 residues. CDR1 is SNHLY and CDR2 is FYNNEI in the germline V gene. V trimming: 0 bases; J trimming: 5 bases; junction bases outside the gene matches: 11. The CDR3 loop reads CASSEAQGLAGGPWGDTQYF. In DNA form, the CDR3 reads TGTGCCAGCAGTGAAGCGCAGGGACTAGCGGGGGGGCCTTGGGGAGATACGCAGTATTTT.

The rearrangement links TRBV11-2 to TRBJ2-1, with a weak D call TRBD2 (5 bases). The CDR3 has 15 residues. Trimming took off 7 bases at V and 10 bases at J, with 23 bases between the two ends. Germline V gene data show CDR1 as SGHAT and CDR2 as FQNNGV. Written as DNA, the CDR3 is TGTGCCAGCACGCCCCAATATATATCCACGGGAGAGCAGTTCTTC. Its translation is CASTPQYISTGEQFF.

This chain connects TRBV27 to TRBJ2-7, with D tentatively TRBD1 (6 bases). Trimming cost V 3 bases and J 2 bases, with 11 bases left between them. CDR3 length equals 14 residues. Per the germline V gene, CDR1 is MNHEY and CDR2 is SMNVEV (reference sequence). In DNA, the CDR3 is TGTGCCAGCAGTTTTGCCCAGGGGACCTACGAGCAGTACTTC. This gives the protein CASSFAQGTYEQYF.

This rearrangement joins TRBV6-1 to TRBJ1-5; 10 bases map to TRBD1. The J segment lost 6 bases and the V segment lost 2 bases, leaving 10 bases of the junction unmatched. CDR3 length: 17 residues. CDR1 and CDR2 from the germline V gene are MNHNS and SASEGT. The CDR3 coding sequence is TGTGCCAGCAGTGAACGCGTGACAGGGGGCTTGGGTCAGCCCCAGCATTTT. Its translation: CASSERVTGGLGQPQHF.

The chain employs TRBV5-8 and TRBJ1-4; TRBD1 is a possible D gene (5 bases). The CDR3 extends over 17 amino acids. The germline CDR1 and CDR2 sequences are SGHTS and YDEGEE. Trimming shortened V by 2 bases and J by 1 base, and 15 bases separated the two germline ends. The CDR3 region is CASSLYEGTRTNEKLFF. The DNA for the CDR3 is TGTGCCAGCAGCTTATATGAGGGGACTCGAACTAATGAAAAACTGTTTTTT. The entire variable domain, with the rest obtained from reference TRBV5-8 and TRBJ1-4, is as follows: EAGVTQSPTHLIKTRGQQATLRCSPISGHTSVYWYQQALGLGLQFLLWYDEGEERNRGNFPPRFSGRQFPNYSSELNVNALELEDSALYLCASSLYEGTRTNEKLFFGSGTQLSVL.

The rearrangement links TRBV7-2 to TRBJ1-2; TRBD1 aligns across 7 bases. Germline lookup yields CDR1 SGHTA and CDR2 FQGNSA. J gave up 8 bases and V 5 bases, and 8 bases lay outside the gene matches. The CDR3 loop spans 13 amino acids. In DNA form, the CDR3 reads TGTGCCAGCAGCCCGGAACAGGGGAGGGGCTACACCTTC. Amino acids: CASSPEQGRGYTF.

This clone has a handful of counts. The genes are TRBV6-4 and TRBJ2-1; D gene ambiguous. The CDR3 loop spans 15 amino acids. Germline-derived CDR1 and CDR2 are MRHNA and SNTAGT. Trimming cost V 3 bases and J 8 bases, with 17 bases left between them. CDR3 protein: CASSEGGGGFDEQFF. CDR3 sequence (DNA): TGTGCCAGCAGTGAAGGCGGTGGTGGGTTCGATGAGCAGTTCTTC.

The rearrangement joins TRBV5-4 to TRBJ2-2; perhaps TRBD1 as D (5 bases). CDR1 and CDR2 from the germline V gene are SGHNT and YYREEE (reference sequence). The CDR3 is made up of 16 amino acids. V lost 4 bases and J lost 0, with 13 bases in between. CDR3 sequence: CASSRWTFTNTGELFF. The CDR3 DNA is TGTGCCAGCAGCCGTTGGACATTCACGAACACCGGGGAGCTGTTTTTT.

CDR3 DNA sequence: TGTGCCAGCAGTCGACAGTCTGCCGCTGGCTACACCTTC. Translating it yields CASSRQSAAGYTF. V and J are TRBV6-2 or TRBV6-3 and TRBJ1-2; tentative D call: TRBD1 (5 bases). Trimming took off 5 bases at V and 7 bases at J, with 14 bases between the two ends. CDR1 is MNHEY, CDR2 SVGEGT, per germline. The length of the CDR3 is 13 residues.